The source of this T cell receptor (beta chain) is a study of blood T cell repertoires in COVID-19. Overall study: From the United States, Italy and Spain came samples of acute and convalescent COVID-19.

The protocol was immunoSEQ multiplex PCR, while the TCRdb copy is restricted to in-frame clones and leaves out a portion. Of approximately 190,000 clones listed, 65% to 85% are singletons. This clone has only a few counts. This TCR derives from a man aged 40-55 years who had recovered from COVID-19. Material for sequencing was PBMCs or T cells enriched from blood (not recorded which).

The CDR3 DNA is TGCGCCAGCAGTCCCTGGACAGCGAACACTGAAGCTTTCTTT. Protein product: CASSPWTANTEAFF. The V call is TRBV10-2, the J call TRBJ1-1; D is perhaps TRBD1 (6 bases). The CDR3 is 14 amino acids. Germline CDR1 and CDR2: WSHSY and SAAADI. Trimming shortened V by 5 bases and J by 1 base, and 11 bases separated the two germline ends.